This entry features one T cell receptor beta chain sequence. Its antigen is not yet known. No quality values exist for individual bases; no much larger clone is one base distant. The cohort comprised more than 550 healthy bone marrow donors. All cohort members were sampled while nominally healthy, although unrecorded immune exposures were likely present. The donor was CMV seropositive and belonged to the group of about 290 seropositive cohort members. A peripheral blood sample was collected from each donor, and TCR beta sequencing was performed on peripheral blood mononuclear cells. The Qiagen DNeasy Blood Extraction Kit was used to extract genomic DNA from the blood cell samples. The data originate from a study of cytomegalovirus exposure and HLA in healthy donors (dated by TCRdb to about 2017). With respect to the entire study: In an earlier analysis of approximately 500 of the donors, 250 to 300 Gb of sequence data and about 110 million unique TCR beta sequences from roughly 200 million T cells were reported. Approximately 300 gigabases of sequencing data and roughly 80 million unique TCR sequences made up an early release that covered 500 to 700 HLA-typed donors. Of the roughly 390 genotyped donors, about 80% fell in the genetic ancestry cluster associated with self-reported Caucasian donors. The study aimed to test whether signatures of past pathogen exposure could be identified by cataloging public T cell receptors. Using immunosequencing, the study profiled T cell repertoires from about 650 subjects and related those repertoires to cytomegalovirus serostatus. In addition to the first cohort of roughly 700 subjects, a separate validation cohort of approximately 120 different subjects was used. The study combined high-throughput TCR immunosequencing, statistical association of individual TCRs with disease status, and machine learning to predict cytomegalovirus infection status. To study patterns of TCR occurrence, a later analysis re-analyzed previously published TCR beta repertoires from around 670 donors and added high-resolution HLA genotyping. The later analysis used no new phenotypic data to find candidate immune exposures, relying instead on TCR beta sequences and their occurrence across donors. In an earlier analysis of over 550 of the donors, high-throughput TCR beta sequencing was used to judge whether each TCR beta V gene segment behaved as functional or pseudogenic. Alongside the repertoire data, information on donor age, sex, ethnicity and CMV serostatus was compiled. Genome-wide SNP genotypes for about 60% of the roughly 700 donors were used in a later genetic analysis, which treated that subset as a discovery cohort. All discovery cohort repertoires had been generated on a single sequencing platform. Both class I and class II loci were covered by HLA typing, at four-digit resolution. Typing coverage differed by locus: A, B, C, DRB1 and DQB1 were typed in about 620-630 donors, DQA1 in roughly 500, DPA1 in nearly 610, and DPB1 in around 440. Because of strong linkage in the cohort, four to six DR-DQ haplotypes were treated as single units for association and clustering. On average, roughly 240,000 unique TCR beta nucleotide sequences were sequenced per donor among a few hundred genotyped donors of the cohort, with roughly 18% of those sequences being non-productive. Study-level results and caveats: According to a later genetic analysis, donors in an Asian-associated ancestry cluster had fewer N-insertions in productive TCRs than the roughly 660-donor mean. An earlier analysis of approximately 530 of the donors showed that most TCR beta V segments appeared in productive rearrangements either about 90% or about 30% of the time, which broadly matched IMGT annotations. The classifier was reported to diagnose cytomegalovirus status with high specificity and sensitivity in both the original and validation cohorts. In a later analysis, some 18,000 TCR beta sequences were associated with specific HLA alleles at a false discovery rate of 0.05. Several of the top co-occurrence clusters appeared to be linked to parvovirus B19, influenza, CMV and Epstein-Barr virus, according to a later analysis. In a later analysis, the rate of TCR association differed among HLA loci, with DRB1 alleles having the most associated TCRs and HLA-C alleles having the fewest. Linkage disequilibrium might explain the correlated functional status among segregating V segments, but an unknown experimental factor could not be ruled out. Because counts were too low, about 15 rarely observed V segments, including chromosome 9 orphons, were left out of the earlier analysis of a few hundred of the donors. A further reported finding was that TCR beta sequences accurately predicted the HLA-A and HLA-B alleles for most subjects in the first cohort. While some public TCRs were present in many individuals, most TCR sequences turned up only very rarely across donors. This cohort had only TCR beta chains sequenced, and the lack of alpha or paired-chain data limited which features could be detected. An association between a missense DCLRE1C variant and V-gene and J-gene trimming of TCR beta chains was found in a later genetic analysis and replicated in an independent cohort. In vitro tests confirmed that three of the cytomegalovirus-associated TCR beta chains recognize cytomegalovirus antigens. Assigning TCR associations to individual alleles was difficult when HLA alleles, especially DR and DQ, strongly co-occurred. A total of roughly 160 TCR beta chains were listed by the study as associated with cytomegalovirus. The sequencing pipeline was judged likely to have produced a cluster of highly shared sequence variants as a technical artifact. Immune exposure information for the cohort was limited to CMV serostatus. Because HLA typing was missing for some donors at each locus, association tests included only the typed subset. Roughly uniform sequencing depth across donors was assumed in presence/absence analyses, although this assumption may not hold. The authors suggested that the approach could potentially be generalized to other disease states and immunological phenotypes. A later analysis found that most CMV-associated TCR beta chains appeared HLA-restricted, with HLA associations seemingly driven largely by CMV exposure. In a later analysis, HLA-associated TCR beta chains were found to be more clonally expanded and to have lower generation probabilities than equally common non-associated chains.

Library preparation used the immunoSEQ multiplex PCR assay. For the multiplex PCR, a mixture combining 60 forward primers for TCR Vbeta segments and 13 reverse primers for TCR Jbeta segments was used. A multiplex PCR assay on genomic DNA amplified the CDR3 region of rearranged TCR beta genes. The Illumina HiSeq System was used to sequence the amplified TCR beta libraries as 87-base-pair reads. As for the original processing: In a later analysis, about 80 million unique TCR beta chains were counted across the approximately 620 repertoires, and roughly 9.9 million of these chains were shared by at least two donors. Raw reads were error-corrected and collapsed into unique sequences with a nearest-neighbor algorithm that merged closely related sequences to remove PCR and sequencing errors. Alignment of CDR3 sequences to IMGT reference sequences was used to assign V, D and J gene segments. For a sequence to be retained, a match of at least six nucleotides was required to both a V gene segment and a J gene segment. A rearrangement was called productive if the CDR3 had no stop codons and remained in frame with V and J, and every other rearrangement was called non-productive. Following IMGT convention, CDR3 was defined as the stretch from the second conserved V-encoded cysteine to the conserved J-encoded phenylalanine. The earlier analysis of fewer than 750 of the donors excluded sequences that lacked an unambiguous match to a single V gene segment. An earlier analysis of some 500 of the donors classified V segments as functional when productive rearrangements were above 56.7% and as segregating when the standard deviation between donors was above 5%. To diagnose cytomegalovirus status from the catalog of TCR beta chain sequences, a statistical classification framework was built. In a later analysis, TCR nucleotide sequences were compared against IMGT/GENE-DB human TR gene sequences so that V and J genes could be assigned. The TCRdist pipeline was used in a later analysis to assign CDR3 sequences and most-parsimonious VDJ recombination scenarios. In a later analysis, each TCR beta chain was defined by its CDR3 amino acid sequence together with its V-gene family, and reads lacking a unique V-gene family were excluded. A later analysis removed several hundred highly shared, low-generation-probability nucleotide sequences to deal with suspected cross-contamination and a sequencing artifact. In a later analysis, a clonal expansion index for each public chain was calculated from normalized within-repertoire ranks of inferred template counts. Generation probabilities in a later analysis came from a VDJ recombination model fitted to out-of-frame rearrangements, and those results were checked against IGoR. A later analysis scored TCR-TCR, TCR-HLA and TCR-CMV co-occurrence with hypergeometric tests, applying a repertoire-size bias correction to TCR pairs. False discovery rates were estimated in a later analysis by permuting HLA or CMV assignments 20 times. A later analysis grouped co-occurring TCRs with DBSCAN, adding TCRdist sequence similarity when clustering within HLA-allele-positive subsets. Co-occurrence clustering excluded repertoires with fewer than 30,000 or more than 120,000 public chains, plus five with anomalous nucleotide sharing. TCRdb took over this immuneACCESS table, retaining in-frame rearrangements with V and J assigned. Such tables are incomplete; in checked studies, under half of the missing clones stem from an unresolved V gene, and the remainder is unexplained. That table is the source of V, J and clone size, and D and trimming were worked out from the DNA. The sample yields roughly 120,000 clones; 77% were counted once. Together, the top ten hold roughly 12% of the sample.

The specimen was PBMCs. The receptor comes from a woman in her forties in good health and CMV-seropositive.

The CDR3 reads as follows: CASLGQASYEQYF. In nucleotides, the sequence is TGTGCCAGCCTCGGACAGGCCTCCTACGAGCAGTACTTC. This receptor chain uses TRBV6-1 and TRBJ2-7; 7 nucleotides in the junction match TRBD1. From V the trimming removes 8 bases and from J it removes 0 bases, while the gene matches leave 4 bases of the junction unaccounted for. Taken from the germline V gene, the CDR1 and CDR2 loops are MNHNS and SASEGT. The CDR3 spans 13 residues, from the cysteine through the phenylalanine. Here the CDR3 DNA is all that survives: 39 bases in frame from base 1.